This TCR beta chain was found in a study of sequential checkpoint blockade in melanoma. Study overall: Randomization was 1:1 between first-line nivolumab→ipilimumab and ipilimumab→nivolumab. After both sequences, patients received maintenance nivolumab.

Treatment: randomized to nivolumab then ipilimumab (arm A) or the reverse (arm B). From thawed PBMCs, live CD3+CD8+ cells negative for CD19 and CD56 were sorted. The CDR3 totals 13 residues. Germline V lookup: CDR1 SQVTM, CDR2 ANQGSEA. The ends were cut back, 6 bases at V and 8 bases at J, with 19 bases in the middle. Generated by immunoSEQ multiplex PCR, the TCRdb table keeps only in-frame clones and is missing some. The sample has fewer than 50,000 clones; roughly 88% are singletons. The sequence came from a human donor with melanoma. Material: CD8+ T cells sorted from blood (inferred from file names), obtained from a patient given nivolumab and ipilimumab in sequence. The V and J genes are TRBV29-1 and TRBJ1-2, with D tentatively TRBD1 (6 bases). The CDR3 reads CSVRGEGNTGYTF. CDR3 DNA: TGCAGCGTCAGGGGAGAAGGAAATACGGGCTACACCTTC.